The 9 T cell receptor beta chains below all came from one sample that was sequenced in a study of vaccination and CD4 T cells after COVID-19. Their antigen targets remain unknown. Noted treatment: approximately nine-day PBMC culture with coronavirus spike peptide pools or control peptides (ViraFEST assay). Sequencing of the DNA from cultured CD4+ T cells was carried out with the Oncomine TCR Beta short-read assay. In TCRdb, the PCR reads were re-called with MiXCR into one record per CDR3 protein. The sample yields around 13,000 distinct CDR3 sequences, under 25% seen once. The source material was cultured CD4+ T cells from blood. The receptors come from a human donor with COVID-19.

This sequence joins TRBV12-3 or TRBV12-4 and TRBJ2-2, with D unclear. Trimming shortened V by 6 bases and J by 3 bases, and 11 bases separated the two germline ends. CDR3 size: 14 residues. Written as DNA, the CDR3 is TGTGCCAGCAGCAGCGACCGATACACCGGGGAGCTGTTTTTT. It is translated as CASSSDRYTGELFF.

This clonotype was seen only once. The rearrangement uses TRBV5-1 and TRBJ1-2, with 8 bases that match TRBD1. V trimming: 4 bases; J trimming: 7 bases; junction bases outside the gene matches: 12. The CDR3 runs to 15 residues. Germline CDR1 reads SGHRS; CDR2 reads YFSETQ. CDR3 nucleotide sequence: TGCGCCAGCAGCAGTCAGGACAGGGTTAGATTTGGCTACACCTTC. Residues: CASSSQDRVRFGYTF. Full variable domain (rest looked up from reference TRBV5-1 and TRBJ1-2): KAGVTQTPRYLIKTRGQQVTLSCSPISGHRSVSWYQQTPGQGLQFLFEYFSETQRNKGNFPGRFSGRQFSNSRSEMNVSTLELGDSALYLCASSSQDRVRFGYTFGSGTRLTVV.

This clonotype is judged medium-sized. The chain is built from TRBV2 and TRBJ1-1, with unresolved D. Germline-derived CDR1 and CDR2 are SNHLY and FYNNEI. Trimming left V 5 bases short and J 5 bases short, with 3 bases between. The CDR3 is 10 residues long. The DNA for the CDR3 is TGTGCCAGCAGTTGGACTGAAGCTTTCTTT. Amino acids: CASSWTEAFF.

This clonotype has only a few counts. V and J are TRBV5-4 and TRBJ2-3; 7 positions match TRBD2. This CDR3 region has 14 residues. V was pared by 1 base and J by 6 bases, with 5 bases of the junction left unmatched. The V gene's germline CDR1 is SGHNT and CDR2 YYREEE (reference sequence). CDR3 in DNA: TGTGCCAGCAGCTTGATGGGGGGGGACGATACGCAGTATTTT. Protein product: CASSLMGGDDTQYF.

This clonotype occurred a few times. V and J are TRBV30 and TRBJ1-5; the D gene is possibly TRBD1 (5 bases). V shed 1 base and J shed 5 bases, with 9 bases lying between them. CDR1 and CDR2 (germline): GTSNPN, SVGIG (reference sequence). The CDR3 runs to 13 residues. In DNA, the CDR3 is TGTGCCTGGAGTGCCGGGGGGGATCAGCCCCAGCATTTT. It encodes CAWSAGGDQPQHF.

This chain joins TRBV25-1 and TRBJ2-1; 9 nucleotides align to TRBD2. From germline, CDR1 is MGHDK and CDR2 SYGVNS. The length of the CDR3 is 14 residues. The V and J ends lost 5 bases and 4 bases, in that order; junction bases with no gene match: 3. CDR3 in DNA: TGTGCCAGCAGTATAGCGGGGGCTTACAATGAGCAGTTCTTC. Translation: CASSIAGAYNEQFF.

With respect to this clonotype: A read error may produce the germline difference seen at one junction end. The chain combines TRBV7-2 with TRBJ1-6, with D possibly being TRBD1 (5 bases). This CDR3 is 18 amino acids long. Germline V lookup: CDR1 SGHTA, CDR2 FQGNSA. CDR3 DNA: TGTGCCAGCAGCATGGGGTTGGGGCAAAGCTCCAATAATTCACCCCTCCACTTT. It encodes CASSMGLGQSSNNSPLHF.

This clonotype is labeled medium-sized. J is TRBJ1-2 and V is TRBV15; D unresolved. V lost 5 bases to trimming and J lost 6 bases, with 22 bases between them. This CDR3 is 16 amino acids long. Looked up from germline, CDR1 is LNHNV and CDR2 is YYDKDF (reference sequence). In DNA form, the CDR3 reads TGTGCCACCAGCCCCCGGGGATCACTTAATGTCCATGGCTACACCTTC. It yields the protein CATSPRGSLNVHGYTF.

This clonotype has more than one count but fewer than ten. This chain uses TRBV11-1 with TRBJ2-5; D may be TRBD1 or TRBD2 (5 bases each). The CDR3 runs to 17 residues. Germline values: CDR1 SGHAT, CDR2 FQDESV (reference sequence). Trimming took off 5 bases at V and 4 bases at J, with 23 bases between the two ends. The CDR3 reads CASSRTVDRPRGETQYF. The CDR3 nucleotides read TGTGCCAGCAGCCGTACAGTAGACAGACCCCGGGGAGAGACCCAGTACTTC. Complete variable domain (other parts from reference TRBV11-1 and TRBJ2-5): EAEVAQSPRYKITEKSQAVAFWCDPISGHATLYWYRQILGQGPELLVQFQDESVVDDSQLPKDRFSAERLKGVDSTLKIQPAELGDSAMYLCASSRTVDRPRGETQYFGPGTRLLVL.